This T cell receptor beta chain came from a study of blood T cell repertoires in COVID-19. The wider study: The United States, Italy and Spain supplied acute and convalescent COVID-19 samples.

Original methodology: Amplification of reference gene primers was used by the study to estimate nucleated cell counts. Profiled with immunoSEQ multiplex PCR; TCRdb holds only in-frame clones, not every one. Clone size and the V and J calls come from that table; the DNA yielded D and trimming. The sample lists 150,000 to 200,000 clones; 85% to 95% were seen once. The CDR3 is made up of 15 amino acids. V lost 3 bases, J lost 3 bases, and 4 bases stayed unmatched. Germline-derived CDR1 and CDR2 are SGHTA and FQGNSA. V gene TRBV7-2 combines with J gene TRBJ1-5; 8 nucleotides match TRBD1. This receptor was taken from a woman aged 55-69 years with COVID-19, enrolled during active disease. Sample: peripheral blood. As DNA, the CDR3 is TGTGCCAGCAGCTTGACAGGGGCATCCAATCAGCCCCAGCATTTT. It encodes CASSLTGASNQPQHF. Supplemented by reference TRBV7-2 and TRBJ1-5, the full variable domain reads GAGVSQSPSNKVTEKGKDVELRCDPISGHTALYWYRQSLGQGLEFLIYFQGNSAPDKSGLPSDRFSAERTGGSVSTLTIQRTQQEDSAVYLCASSLTGASNQPQHFGDGTRLSIL.